The 20 T cell receptor beta chains below were found in one sample sequenced in a study of blood T cell repertoires in COVID-19. Libraries were prepared by immunoSEQ multiplex PCR; TCRdb keeps only in-frame clonotypes and omits some of them. The table has 150,000 to 200,000 clones, about four fifths seen once. Sequencing was done on a sample of peripheral blood. The origin of the receptors is a man in his 60s with active or convalescent COVID-19.

Here the CDR3 reads CASSPIGGTRGNQPQHF. CDR3 coding DNA: TGTGCCAGCTCACCAATTGGAGGCACCCGGGGCAATCAGCCCCAGCATTTT. The chain couples TRBV18 to TRBJ1-5; D not resolved. Trimming left V 2 bases short and J 2 bases short, with 16 bases between. Germline assignment: CDR1 KGHSH and CDR2 LQKENI. This CDR3 has 17 amino acids.

V and J are TRBV5-6 and TRBJ2-3, with 7 positions matching TRBD1. The CDR3 extends over 14 amino acids. V lost 3 bases to trimming and J lost 3 bases; unmatched junction nucleotides: 4. Germline CDR1 and CDR2: SGHDT and YYEEEE. CDR3 amino acids: CASSWTQGTDTQYF. CDR3 sequence (DNA): TGTGCCAGCAGCTGGACACAGGGGACAGATACGCAGTATTTT.

The chain combines TRBV10-2 with TRBJ1-6; TRBD1 aligns across 8 bases. Germline lookup yields CDR1 WSHSY and CDR2 SAAADI. V shed 5 bases, J shed 7 bases, and the junction held 7 bases outside the gene matches. This CDR3 contains 15 residues. The chain's CDR3 is CASSRQGKGNSPLHF. Written as DNA, the CDR3 is TGCGCCAGCAGTAGACAGGGGAAGGGAAATTCACCCCTCCACTTT.

This chain uses TRBV3-1 (or the pseudogene TRBV3-2) with TRBJ1-5, with 8 bases identical to TRBD1. V shed 4 bases, J shed 6 bases, and the junction held 8 bases outside the gene matches. CDR1 LGHDT and CDR2 YNNKEL come from the germline V gene (reference sequence). This CDR3 has 15 amino acids. The CDR3 loop reads CASSRGQGSVQPQHF. CDR3 sequence (DNA): TGTGCCAGCAGCCGTGGACAGGGATCGGTTCAGCCCCAGCATTTT.

Comments on this clone: Other DNA sequences of this sample code for an identical CDR3. The J gene is TRBJ1-5, the V gene TRBV2; TRBD1 agrees at 8 bases. The germline CDR1 and CDR2 sequences are SNHLY and FYNNEI. The CDR3 totals 15 residues. The V segment lost 3 bases and the J segment 2 bases; nucleotides outside the gene matches: 3. The CDR3 sequence is CASSEDRAGNQPQHF. In DNA, the CDR3 is TGTGCCAGCAGTGAGGACAGGGCTGGCAATCAGCCCCAGCATTTT.

Worth noting for this clone: Different DNA sequences within this sample yield the same CDR3. CDR3 sequence (DNA): TGTGCCAGCAGCTTAGGCGGGAGAGAGACCCAGTACTTC. It encodes CASSLGGRETQYF. The chain recombines TRBV7-2 with TRBJ2-5; 7 positions match TRBD2. The CDR3 spans 13 residues. Trimming took 1 base from V and 4 from J; bases not matched to a gene: 0. CDR1 is SGHTA, CDR2 FQGNSA, per germline.

The genes are TRBV7-2 and TRBJ2-3, with D possibly being TRBD1 (5 bases). V dropped 5 bases and J dropped 6 bases, with 9 bases sitting between them. Per germline, CDR1 SGHTA and CDR2 FQGNSA. The CDR3 length is 12 residues. The CDR3 protein is CASSPGLDTQYF. CDR3 nucleotides: TGTGCCAGCAGCCCAGGGTTGGATACGCAGTATTTT.

The V call is TRBV7-2, the J call TRBJ2-7, with TRBD1 as a possible D gene (6 bases). The germline V gene has CDR1 SGHTA and CDR2 FQGNSA. The CDR3 extends over 17 amino acids. V lost 3 bases and J 3 bases, leaving 21 bases between the germline ends. The CDR3 is CASSLIPGTMVIYEQYF. CDR3 in DNA: TGTGCCAGCAGCTTGATACCCGGGACAATGGTAATCTACGAGCAGTACTTC.

The rearrangement links TRBV19 to TRBJ2-5, with 12 bases aligning to TRBD2. Trimming removed 4 bases from V and 1 base from J; junction bases left unmatched: 10. The CDR3 is made up of 18 amino acids. Germline V lookup: CDR1 LNHDA, CDR2 SQIVND (reference sequence). The CDR3 nucleotides are TGTGCCAGTAGTACCCGCCGGACTAGCGGGATTATCCAAGAGACCCAGTACTTC. As protein: CASSTRRTSGIIQETQYF.

V usage is TRBV11-2 and J usage is TRBJ2-1, with D possibly being TRBD1 (6 bases). Trimming cost V 1 base and J 8 bases, with 6 bases left between them. The CDR3 covers 12 residues. The germline V gene encodes CDR1 SGHAT and CDR2 FQNNGV. CDR3 protein: CASSLGGHEQFF. In DNA, the CDR3 is TGTGCCAGCAGCTTAGGGGGGCATGAGCAGTTCTTC.

This rearrangement joins TRBV19 to TRBJ1-5, with unresolved D. CDR1 is LNHDA, CDR2 SQIVND, per germline (reference sequence). The CDR3 is 14 residues long. Trimming stripped 3 bases from V and 1 base from J, with 7 bases between. CDR3 DNA sequence: TGTGCCAGTAGTATGTGGAGAAGCAATCAGCCCCAGCATTTT. Translating gives CASSMWRSNQPQHF. Based on the CDR3 plus reference TRBV19 and TRBJ1-5, the full variable domain is DGGITQSPKYLFRKEGQNVTLSCEQNLNHDAMYWYRQDPGQGLRLIYYSQIVNDFQKGDIAEGYSVSREKKESFPLTVTSAQKNPTAFYLCASSMWRSNQPQHFGDGTRLSIL.

The genes are TRBV6-5 and TRBJ1-2; 7 bases agree with TRBD1. The CDR3 sequence is 13 residues long. The J segment lost 8 bases and the V segment lost 6 bases, leaving 9 bases of the junction unmatched. The germline V gene encodes CDR1 MNHEY and CDR2 SVGAGI. The CDR3 sequence is CASRNRGIRGYTF. DNA for the CDR3: TGTGCCAGCAGAAACAGGGGAATTAGGGGCTACACCTTC.

This clone is a singleton in its sample. The V and J genes are TRBV15 and TRBJ2-1; 10 bases align to TRBD2. Germline lookup yields CDR1 LNHNV and CDR2 YYDKDF (reference sequence). V lost 6 bases to trimming and J lost 4 bases; unmatched junction nucleotides: 15. This CDR3 region has 18 residues. CDR3 in DNA: TGTGCCACCAGAACCGCGCCTAGCGGGAGCTTTGGGTACAATGAGCAGTTCTTC. Residues: CATRTAPSGSFGYNEQFF.

V gene TRBV7-9 combines with J gene TRBJ1-2; a possible D gene is TRBD1 (6 bases). V was trimmed by 4 bases and J by 7 bases, leaving 16 bases between them. The V gene's germline CDR1 is SEHNR and CDR2 FQNEAQ (reference sequence). The CDR3 contains 14 residues. The DNA for the CDR3 is TGTGCCAGCAGCTCCGATTTACAGGGATCTGGCTACACCTTC. Translating gives CASSSDLQGSGYTF.

In its sample, this clone was seen a few times. This rearrangement joins TRBV6-1 to TRBJ1-1; unclear D gene. Trimming shortened V by 1 base and J by 4 bases, and 10 bases separated the two germline ends. The length of the CDR3 is 14 residues. Germline assignment: CDR1 MNHNS and CDR2 SASEGT. As DNA, the CDR3 is TGTGCCAGCAGTGAAGGCAGAGGTGGCACTGAAGCTTTCTTT. Protein: CASSEGRGGTEAFF.

This clone has a handful of counts. The chain has TRBV12-5 and TRBJ2-3; TRBD1 is a possible D gene (6 bases). The CDR3 sequence is 15 residues long. V was trimmed by 3 bases and J by 2 bases, leaving 12 bases between them. The germline gives CDR1 LGHNT, CDR2 FRNRAP. This CDR3 reads CASGFGQGHTDTQYF. CDR3 DNA sequence: TGTGCTAGTGGTTTTGGCCAGGGGCACACAGATACGCAGTATTTT.

The chain is built from TRBV11-3 and TRBJ2-2; 10 bases fit TRBD2. The CDR3 covers 15 residues. Looked up from germline, CDR1 is SGHNT and CDR2 is YENEEA. V shed 3 bases, J shed 4 bases, and the junction held 2 bases outside the gene matches. CDR3 in amino acids: CASSFLAGVTGELFF. In DNA form, the CDR3 reads TGTGCCAGCAGCTTTCTAGCGGGGGTCACCGGGGAGCTGTTTTTT.

V is TRBV5-1 and J is TRBJ2-6; D call uncertain. The CDR3 is 18 residues long. Germline V gene data show CDR1 as SGHRS and CDR2 as YFSETQ. Trimming left V 4 bases short and J 4 bases short, with 21 bases between. DNA of the CDR3: TGCGCCAGCAGCCTATCCCCGGGTCGGAAGGCCGGGGCCAACGTCCTGACTTTC. This encodes CASSLSPGRKAGANVLTF.

As concerns this clone: Other DNA variants within this sample encode the same CDR3. V gene TRBV29-1 combines with J gene TRBJ1-1; maybe TRBD1 (6 bases). The CDR3 extends over 12 amino acids. Trimming took 4 bases from V and 4 from J, leaving 10 bases between them. Germline-derived CDR1 and CDR2 are SQVTM and ANQGSEA. This CDR3 is CSVGEGGTEAFF. The CDR3 DNA reads as TGCAGCGTTGGGGAGGGGGGCACTGAAGCTTTCTTT.

The chain combines TRBV5-1 with TRBJ1-2, with 7 bases matching TRBD1. CDR3 size: 13 residues. Trimming cost V 3 bases and J 5 bases; bases outside gene matches: 4. The germline V gene has CDR1 SGHRS and CDR2 YFSETQ. The CDR3 is CASSSGQWYGYTF. The CDR3, as DNA: TGCGCCAGCAGCTCGGGACAGTGGTATGGCTACACCTTC.